This is a list of T cell receptor beta chains from one sample in a study of control samples from healthy donors and cancer patients. Some clones are missing from TCRdb's copy, which holds only in-frame ones; the method was immunoSEQ multiplex PCR. The top ten clones hold roughly 12% of a sample with about 28,000 clones, roughly 89% of them seen once. The sample comprised PBMCs. Source of these receptors: a middle-aged man with lung cancer. Each CDR3 is given with its conserved first and last residue. The D gene is left open where the match is weak. Only some rows state a clone size, as once, few, many or a class for expanded clones.

j_gene | d_gene | v_gene | abundance | CDR3aa | CDR3nt
TRBJ2-5 | TRBD1 | TRBV5-4 | once | CASRPGQGTETQYF | TGTGCCAGCAGACCGGGACAGGGGACAGAGACCCAGTACTTC
TRBJ1-1 | NA | TRBV29-1 | NA | CSVERGQNTEAFF | TGCAGCGTTGAGAGAGGGCAGAACACTGAAGCTTTCTTT
TRBJ1-2 | NA | TRBV7-2 | NA | CASSLAVVSPYTF | TGTGCCAGCAGCTTAGCGGTTGTCAGCCCCTACACCTTC
TRBJ2-5 | TRBD2 | TRBV2 | NA | CASTRAGGQEIQYF | TGTGCCAGCACCCGAGCGGGGGGACAAGAGATCCAGTACTTC
TRBJ2-2 | TRBD2 | TRBV9 | NA | CASSALPASGIAWELFF | TGTGCCAGCAGCGCCCTCCCGGCTAGCGGGATTGCCTGGGAGCTGTTTTTT
TRBJ1-5 | TRBD1 | TRBV4-1 | NA | CASSQGTGFDQPQHF | TGCGCCAGCAGCCAAGGGACAGGGTTCGATCAGCCCCAGCATTTT
TRBJ1-6 | TRBD1 | TRBV10-3 | NA | CAISLDRGNSPLHF | TGTGCCATCAGTTTAGACAGGGGAAACTCACCCCTCCACTTT
TRBJ2-7 | TRBD2 | TRBV27 | NA | CASSIMSGGLYEQYF | TGTGCCAGCAGTATCATGAGCGGGGGTCTCTACGAGCAGTACTTC
TRBJ1-5 | NA | TRBV28 | NA | CASSLLAVGNQPQHF | TGTGCCAGCAGTTTATTGGCGGTGGGCAATCAGCCCCAGCATTTT
TRBJ1-5 | NA | TRBV7-2 | NA | CASSSQGDQPQHF | TGTGCCAGCAGCTCCCAGGGCGATCAGCCCCAGCATTTT